These 25 T cell receptor beta chains were all obtained from the same sample, sequenced in a study of T cell changes during pregnancy in multiple sclerosis. Assay: immunoSEQ multiplex PCR; the TCRdb copy retains only in-frame clones and omits some. The table includes about 46,000 clones, about 91% detected once. The sequencing here drew on CD8+ T cells from peripheral blood mononuclear cells, taken after pregnancy. The receptors were sampled from a female donor with multiple sclerosis, enrolled in a pregnancy study.

The genes are TRBV5-4 and TRBJ2-1; possibly TRBD2 for D (5 bases). This CDR3 is 13 amino acids long. The V end lost 3 bases, the J end lost 6 bases, and 10 bases lay between the germline ends. Germline lookup yields CDR1 SGHNT and CDR2 YYREEE (reference sequence). CDR3 sequence (DNA): TGTGCCAGCAGCTGGACTTCAAGCAATGAGCAGTTCTTC. This translates into CASSWTSSNEQFF. The whole variable domain, remainder taken from reference TRBV5-4 and TRBJ2-1, is ETGVTQSPTHLIKTRGQQVTLRCSSQSGHNTVSWYQQALGQGPQFIFQYYREEENGRGNFPPRFSGLQFPNYSSELNVNALELDDSALYLCASSWTSSNEQFFGPGTRLTVL.

The J gene is TRBJ2-7, the V gene TRBV5-4; the D is unclear. V was clipped by 0 bases and J by 2 bases, with 9 bases between them. CDR1 is SGHNT and CDR2 is YYREEE in the germline V gene (reference sequence). This CDR3 has 14 amino acids. The DNA of the CDR3 is TGTGCCAGCAGCTTGGAAGGCGGAGCCTACGAGCAGTACTTC. It translates to CASSLEGGAYEQYF.

V is TRBV6-5 and J is TRBJ2-7, with 7 bases lining up with TRBD1. The CDR3 has 16 residues. CDR1 is MNHEY, CDR2 SVGAGI, per germline. With V trimmed by 4 bases and J by 4 bases, 13 bases remained unmatched. The CDR3 DNA sequence: TGTGCCAGCAGTTCCTTAAGGGTGGGACAGAATTACGAGCAGTACTTC. As protein: CASSSLRVGQNYEQYF.

V is TRBV25-1 and J is TRBJ2-7; 7 positions agree with TRBD1. The CDR3 spans 14 residues. Germline assignment: CDR1 MGHDK and CDR2 SYGVNS. Losses at the gene ends were 4 bases for V and 3 bases for J; bases not matched to a gene: 6. For the CDR3, the DNA is TGTGCCAGCAGTGTGACAGGGTTGTTCTACGAGCAGTACTTC. Encoded protein: CASSVTGLFYEQYF.

This rearrangement joins TRBV7-9 to TRBJ2-5; the match to TRBD1 covers 8 bases. CDR1 and CDR2 (germline): SEHNR, FQNEAQ (reference sequence). J gave up 0 bases and V 3 bases, and 3 bases lay outside the gene matches. This CDR3 region has 15 residues. The CDR3 sequence is CASSFLDRDQETQYF. The CDR3, as DNA: TGTGCCAGCAGCTTTCTGGACAGGGACCAAGAGACCCAGTACTTC.

V usage is TRBV4-2 and J usage is TRBJ1-2; D unclear. Trimming took off 6 bases at V and 6 bases at J, with 20 bases between the two ends. The CDR3 spans 15 residues. Germline V gene sequence: CDR1 LGHNA, CDR2 YNFKEQ. CDR3 sequence (DNA): TGTGCCAGCAGTCTTCGGGTTCCGAGCGGGGATGGCTACACCTTC. It is translated as CASSLRVPSGDGYTF.

The rearrangement links TRBV6-5 to TRBJ2-7; D may be TRBD2 (5 bases). The V gene's germline CDR1 is MNHEY and CDR2 SVGAGI. The CDR3 covers 15 residues. Trimming left V 0 bases short and J 6 bases short, with 15 bases between. CDR3 sequence (DNA): TGTGCCAGCAGTTACTCGACAAGTGAGGGAACCGAGCAGTACTTC. It encodes CASSYSTSEGTEQYF.

The chain uses TRBV7-9 and TRBJ1-2; tentative D call: TRBD1 (5 bases). CDR1 is SEHNR and CDR2 is FQNEAQ in the germline V gene (reference sequence). The CDR3 is made up of 14 amino acids. Trimming pared 5 bases from V and 8 bases from J, leaving 18 bases between. The CDR3 loop reads CASSPGGWQGGYTF. DNA for the CDR3: TGTGCCAGCAGCCCCGGAGGGTGGCAGGGAGGCTACACCTTC.

The V call is TRBV6-6, the J call TRBJ1-1; D remains ambiguous. The CDR3 is 12 amino acids. V was shortened by 7 bases and J by 0 bases, with 6 bases between the two germline ends. Per the germline V gene, CDR1 is MNHNY and CDR2 is SVGAGI (reference sequence). CDR3 amino acids: CASTQMNTEAFF. The CDR3 bases are TGTGCCAGCACCCAGATGAACACTGAAGCTTTCTTT.

The J gene is TRBJ2-7, the V gene TRBV7-8; D is undetermined. V lost 5 bases to trimming and J lost 6 bases, with 17 bases between them. The germline V gene encodes CDR1 SGHVS and CDR2 FQNEAQ. The CDR3 has 14 residues. CDR3 bases: TGTGCCAGCAGCCAAAACCCCTCCAGTGGCGAGCAGTACTTC. Translating gives CASSQNPSSGEQYF.

This chain links TRBV19 with TRBJ1-3; 10 nucleotides line up with TRBD1. Germline CDR1 is LNHDA and CDR2 is SQIVND (reference sequence). The CDR3 consists of 16 residues. The V gene end was trimmed by 5 bases and the J gene end by 3 bases; junction bases not matched to a gene: 7. The CDR3 reads CASSLGTGVFGNTIYF. DNA of the CDR3: TGTGCCAGTAGTCTTGGGACAGGGGTATTTGGAAACACCATATATTTT.

This chain links TRBV7-9 with TRBJ2-1; 8 bases agree with TRBD2. V was pared by 4 bases and J by 8 bases, with 10 bases of the junction left unmatched. The CDR3 has 15 amino acids. Germline CDR1 and CDR2: SEHNR and FQNEAQ (reference sequence). Here the CDR3 DNA reads TGTGCCAGCAGCTCGATCGGGGGGGTGGGACATGAGCAGTTCTTC. It is translated as CASSSIGGVGHEQFF.

The chain is built from TRBV6-6 and TRBJ1-1; D remains ambiguous. Germline V CDR1 and CDR2: MNHNY, SVGAGI (reference sequence). V was cut by 0 bases and J by 4 bases, with 12 bases left in between. The CDR3 extends over 15 amino acids. The CDR3 region is CASSYSISGSTEAFF. CDR3 sequence (DNA): TGTGCCAGCAGTTACTCGATATCGGGGAGCACTGAAGCTTTCTTT.

This clone was counted once. CDR3 bases: TGTGCCAGCAGTCCACTGATTGGCGGACAGAATCAGCCCCAGCATTTT. Translation: CASSPLIGGQNQPQHF. The chain couples TRBV27 to TRBJ1-5, with D possibly matching TRBD1 (6 bases). Trimming pared 5 bases from V and 4 bases from J, leaving 18 bases between. CDR1 and CDR2 (germline): MNHEY, SMNVEV (reference sequence). The CDR3 has 16 residues.

CDR3 bases: TGTGCCAGCATCCGAAGGGGTCTGCAGGAAGGCTACACCTTC. Translation: CASIRRGLQEGYTF. The chain employs TRBV2 and TRBJ1-2, with TRBD1 as a possible D gene (5 bases). From germline, CDR1 is SNHLY and CDR2 FYNNEI. This CDR3 has 14 residues. V lost 7 bases and J 8 bases, leaving 20 bases between the germline ends.

The J gene is TRBJ2-1, the V gene TRBV2; maybe TRBD2 (5 bases). This CDR3 has 14 residues. V gave up 11 bases and J gave up 0 bases, with 14 bases separating them. Germline CDR1 reads SNHLY; CDR2 reads FYNNEI. The CDR3 nucleotides are TGTGCCGCTGTAAGGAGGAGCTCCTACAATGAGCAGTTCTTC. Translating it yields CAAVRRSSYNEQFF.

The chain uses TRBV6-6 and TRBJ2-7; 9 positions agree with TRBD1. This CDR3 is built from 13 residues. Germline lookup yields CDR1 MNHNY and CDR2 SVGAGI (reference sequence). V shed 4 bases and J 6 bases; nucleotides not matched to a gene: 4. CDR3 protein: CASSLQGAIEQYF. The CDR3 DNA reads as TGTGCCAGCAGTTTACAGGGGGCGATCGAGCAGTACTTC.

The V call is TRBV18, the J call TRBJ2-5; 9 nucleotides match TRBD2. V lost 5 bases and J lost 5; bases outside the gene matches: 12. Germline CDR1 reads KGHSH; CDR2 reads LQKENI. This CDR3 is 16 amino acids long. CDR3 sequence (DNA): TGTGCCAGCTCATCCGCGCTAGGCGGGAGGGCGGAGACCCAGTACTTC. This translates into CASSSALGGRAETQYF.

This chain joins TRBV16 and TRBJ2-2; tentatively, D is TRBD1 (6 bases). The germline CDR1 and CDR2 sequences are KGHSY and FQNENV. The germline V and J ends were trimmed by 7 bases and 13 bases, with 19 bases remaining between them. The CDR3 sequence is 13 residues long. In nucleotides, the CDR3 is TGTGCCAGCAACCCAGGGGATGGTAAGCGGCTGTTTTTT. It specifies CASNPGDGKRLFF.

The V and J genes are TRBV11-2 and TRBJ1-2; the match to TRBD1 covers 8 bases. V was clipped by 1 base and J by 5 bases; unmatched bases: 12. This CDR3 is built from 17 residues. The germline V gene has CDR1 SGHAT and CDR2 FQNNGV. The DNA for the CDR3 is TGTGCCAGCAGCTTAGCTGTAGACAGGGGTGAGACGTATGGCTACACCTTC. Translating gives CASSLAVDRGETYGYTF.

The chain couples TRBV19 to TRBJ2-5; 8 bases fit TRBD2. Germline assignment: CDR1 LNHDA and CDR2 SQIVND (reference sequence). The CDR3 is 14 amino acids. J was trimmed by 4 bases and V by 6 bases; bases with no gene match: 7. CDR3 DNA: TGTGCCAGTAGCGCTCGGACTAGCAGAGAGACCCAGTACTTC. Its translation is CASSARTSRETQYF.

This chain links TRBV4-2 with TRBJ2-7, with 12 bases matching TRBD1. The CDR3 runs 15 residues. Germline V lookup: CDR1 LGHNA, CDR2 YNFKEQ. V lost 3 bases, J lost 7 bases, and 7 bases stayed unmatched. The chain's CDR3 is CASSHPGQGAGEQYF. CDR3 nucleotides: TGTGCCAGCAGCCACCCGGGACAGGGGGCGGGTGAGCAGTACTTC.

The rearrangement links TRBV27 to TRBJ2-2; D remains ambiguous. V dropped 3 bases and J dropped 1 base, with 6 bases sitting between them. CDR3 length: 14 amino acids. From germline, CDR1 is MNHEY and CDR2 SMNVEV (reference sequence). The CDR3 spells CASSFYRNTGELFF. Here the CDR3 DNA reads TGTGCCAGCAGTTTTTACAGGAACACCGGGGAGCTGTTTTTT.

V and J are TRBV7-6 and TRBJ2-7; 8 bases match TRBD1. The J segment lost 5 bases and the V segment lost 1 base, leaving 7 bases of the junction unmatched. The germline V gene has CDR1 SGHVS and CDR2 FNYEAQ. The CDR3 is 15 amino acids. The CDR3 region is CASSLGTGMEHEQYF. CDR3 nucleotide sequence: TGTGCCAGCAGCTTAGGGACAGGGATGGAGCACGAGCAGTACTTC.

This clone was seen just once. J is TRBJ2-1 and V is TRBV27; 8 bases map to TRBD2. The germline V gene has CDR1 MNHEY and CDR2 SMNVEV (reference sequence). CDR3 size: 16 residues. V dropped 5 bases and J dropped 0; count of bases not matched to a gene: 6. CDR3 sequence (DNA): TGTGCCAGCAGTACCTCCGGGACTAGCTCCTACAATGAGCAGTTCTTC. Translated: CASSTSGTSSYNEQFF.